This is a list of T cell receptor beta chains from one sample in a study of radiation and T cells in renal cell carcinoma. TCRdb's table, derived via immunoSEQ multiplex PCR, lists solely in-frame clones and lacks some. This sample has fewer than 200,000 clones, with approximately 90% found just once. Sequencing used blood, obtained from a patient whose treatment included radiotherapy and nephrectomy. The receptors derive from a woman between 45 and 60 years old with renal cell carcinoma. Each CDR3 is given with its conserved first and last residue. A D gene is named only where the DNA matches it firmly. Only part of the rows carry a size: once, few, many, or a class if the clone is expanded.

d_call | j_call | v_call | clone_size | cdr3_aa | cdr3_nt
. | TRBJ1-2 | TRBV6-6 | once | CASLPGGNPNYGYTF | TGTGCCAGCCTCCCGGGGGGTAACCCTAACTATGGCTACACCTTC
. | TRBJ2-2 | TRBV7-3 | . | CASAKGGTSNTGELFF | TGTGCCAGCGCCAAGGGGGGTACCTCGAACACCGGGGAGCTGTTTTTT
. | TRBJ2-5 | TRBV7-6 | once | CASSPQGGRTQYF | TGTGCCAGCAGCCCCCAAGGCGGGCGGACCCAGTACTTC
. | TRBJ1-5 | TRBV6-1 | . | CASNPRGGQPQHF | TGTGCCAGCAACCCACGGGGCGGGCAGCCCCAGCATTTT
. | TRBJ1-1 | TRBV6-1 | . | CASSEVVGRGARNTEAFF | TGTGCCAGCAGTGAAGTTGTGGGGAGAGGGGCCCGAAACACTGAAGCTTTCTTT
TRBD1 | TRBJ1-1 | TRBV10-3 | . | CAISGPGQGSTEAFF | TGTGCCATCAGTGGCCCGGGACAGGGATCCACTGAAGCTTTCTTT
. | TRBJ2-2 | TRBV10-3 | few | CAISDPDTGELFF | TGTGCCATCAGTGATCCGGACACCGGGGAGCTGTTTTTT
. | TRBJ1-3 | TRBV4-2 | once | CASSQDRTAGNTIYF | TGTGCCAGCAGCCAAGATCGTACTGCTGGAAACACCATATATTTT
. | TRBJ1-1 | TRBV14 | . | CASSQEPKETEAFF | TGTGCCAGCAGCCAAGAGCCGAAGGAAACTGAAGCTTTCTTT
. | TRBJ2-7 | TRBV19 | . | CASNPGDNYYEQYF | TGTGCCAGTAACCCTGGGGACAATTACTACGAGCAGTACTTC
. | TRBJ1-1 | TRBV12-5 | . | CASGLQLNTEAFF | TGTGCTAGTGGTCTTCAACTGAACACTGAAGCTTTCTTT
. | TRBJ1-5 | TRBV9 | . | CASSVYSNQPQHF | TGTGCCAGCAGCGTTTACTCCAATCAGCCCCAGCATTTT
. | TRBJ2-7 | TRBV4-2 | . | CASSPRQGLSYEQYF | TGTGCCAGCAGCCCCCGACAAGGGTTATCCTACGAGCAGTACTTC
. | TRBJ1-1 | TRBV7-7 | . | CASSLAENTEAFF | TGTGCTAGCAGCTTAGCGGAGAACACTGAAGCTTTCTTT
TRBD2 | TRBJ2-1 | TRBV7-2 | . | CASSLAKLLAGGNEQFF | TGTGCCAGCAGCTTAGCTAAATTACTAGCGGGGGGGAATGAGCAGTTCTTC
TRBD2 | TRBJ2-1 | TRBV18 | . | CASSPPHGGGNSYNEQFF | TGTGCCAGCTCACCACCGCACGGCGGGGGGAACTCCTACAATGAGCAGTTCTTC
TRBD1 | TRBJ2-2 | TRBV4-3 | . | CASSQEWGQSHRELFF | TGCGCCAGCAGCCAAGAATGGGGACAGTCCCACCGGGAGCTGTTTTTT
TRBD1 | TRBJ2-7 | TRBV28 | few | CASSLSQSPGQGVW | TGTGCCAGCAGTTTATCCCAATCACCGGGACAGGGGGTATGG
TRBD1 | TRBJ2-1 | TRBV7-2 | . | CASSLRRTGGHNEQFF | TGTGCCAGCAGCTTACGGAGGACAGGGGGCCACAATGAGCAGTTCTTC
TRBD2 | TRBJ2-7 | TRBV18 | . | CASSPYGGSEQYF | TGTGCCAGCTCACCATACGGGGGGTCCGAGCAGTACTTC
. | TRBJ2-2 | TRBV6-5 | . | CASSYSWEGVTGELFF | TGTGCCAGCAGTTACTCGTGGGAAGGGGTAACCGGGGAGCTGTTTTTT
. | TRBJ2-1 | TRBV7-9 | . | CASSPWRSGDNEQFF | TGTGCCAGCAGCCCGTGGCGTAGCGGTGACAATGAGCAGTTCTTC
. | TRBJ2-5 | TRBV4-3 | once | CASSAGGRGETQYF | TGCGCCAGCAGTGCCGGGGGGCGTGGAGAGACCCAGTACTTC
. | TRBJ2-3 | TRBV5-1 | . | CASSSQGLARTDTQYF | TGCGCCAGCAGCTCACAGGGTCTAGCCCGCACAGATACGCAGTATTTT
TRBD1 | TRBJ2-4 | TRBV29-1 | . | CSVGDLTGDVLDIQYF | TGCAGCGTTGGAGATCTGACAGGGGATGTTCTCGACATTCAGTACTTC
. | TRBJ1-1 | TRBV20-1 | few | CSARRTGEAFF | TGCAGTGCTCGTAGGACGGGAGAAGCTTTCTTT
. | TRBJ1-5 | TRBV15 | few | CATSHGGDRRNQPQHF | TGTGCCACCAGCCACGGGGGGGATCGAAGGAATCAGCCCCAGCATTTT
TRBD2 | TRBJ2-7 | TRBV6-1 | . | CASSESLGLAGYEQYF | TGTGCCAGCAGTGAATCCCTGGGACTAGCGGGGTACGAGCAGTACTTC
. | TRBJ1-2 | TRBV5-6 | . | CASLIGGVYGYTF | TGTGCCAGCCTCATCGGTGGGGTTTATGGCTACACCTTC
. | TRBJ1-5 | TRBV6-5 | . | CASRAALYSNQPQHF | TGTGCCAGTAGAGCCGCACTATATAGCAATCAGCCCCAGCATTTT
. | TRBJ2-5 | TRBV19 | . | CASSPPGIWETQYF | TGTGCCAGTAGTCCCCCCGGGATTTGGGAGACCCAGTACTTC
. | TRBJ1-5 | TRBV19 | . | CASMHLDQPQHF | TGTGCCAGTATGCACCTCGACCAGCCCCAGCATTTT
. | TRBJ1-1 | TRBV15 | once | CATSSAYSEAFF | TGTGCCACCAGCAGCGCTTACTCCGAAGCTTTCTTT
. | TRBJ2-3 | TRBV6-5 | once | CASSSRGVLSDTQYF | TGTGCCAGCAGTTCGCGCGGGGTTCTTTCAGATACGCAGTATTTT
TRBD2 | TRBJ2-5 | TRBV19 | . | CASSIVHGGAQETQYF | TGTGCCAGTAGTATAGTTCACGGGGGGGCCCAGGAGACCCAGTACTTC
. | TRBJ1-1 | TRBV7-8 | . | CASSLRVGELTEAFF | TGTGCCAGCAGCTTAAGGGTAGGGGAGCTCACTGAAGCTTTCTTT
. | TRBJ1-1 | TRBV7-8 | few | CASSPDQDREAFF | TGTGCCAGCAGCCCCGATCAGGACAGAGAAGCTTTCTTT
TRBD1 | TRBJ1-2 | TRBV5-6 | . | CASSSRDRAYGYTF | TGTGCCAGCAGCTCCCGGGACAGGGCTTATGGCTACACCTTC
. | TRBJ2-1 | TRBV6-1 | . | CASSEEGRRNEQFF | TGTGCCAGCAGTGAAGAGGGGCGTAGGAATGAGCAGTTCTTC
. | TRBJ2-7 | TRBV6-6 | . | CASLPGRGSYEQYF | TGTGCCAGCCTCCCGGGGAGAGGGTCCTACGAGCAGTACTTC
TRBD2 | TRBJ2-5 | TRBV4-1 | once | CASSQVPPGLAEETQYF | TGCGCCAGCAGCCAAGTACCACCGGGACTAGCGGAAGAGACCCAGTACTTC
TRBD2 | TRBJ2-3 | TRBV15 | . | CATSRDTSGGQQYF | TGTGCCACCAGCAGAGATACTAGCGGGGGCCAACAGTATTTT
. | TRBJ2-3 | TRBV2 | . | CASREDRDTQYF | TGTGCCAGCAGGGAGGACAGAGATACGCAGTATTTT
. | TRBJ1-2 | TRBV29-1 | . | CSVGIGGLGYGYTF | TGCAGCGTTGGTATCGGGGGGCTCGGCTATGGCTACACCTTC
. | TRBJ1-2 | TRBV5-5 | . | CASSLPGYGYTF | TGTGCCAGCAGCTTGCCCGGCTATGGCTACACCTTC
TRBD2 | TRBJ2-3 | TRBV11-2 | . | CASKLKAGGTDTQYF | TGTGCCAGCAAGCTTAAGGCGGGGGGCACAGATACGCAGTATTTT
. | TRBJ2-1 | TRBV19 | once | CASSIGASNEQFF | TGTGCCAGTAGTATAGGCGCGTCCAATGAGCAGTTCTTC
. | TRBJ1-1 | TRBV29-1 | few | CSVAGQLNTEAFF | TGCAGCGTTGCTGGACAGCTGAACACTGAAGCTTTCTTT
. | TRBJ1-1 | TRBV7-2 | . | CASSWRQSNTEAFF | TGTGCCAGCAGCTGGCGACAGTCGAACACTGAAGCTTTCTTT
TRBD1 | TRBJ2-5 | TRBV5-4 | . | CASSLARGPMLQETQYF | TGTGCCAGCAGCTTGGCCAGGGGGCCGATGCTCCAAGAGACCCAGTACTTC
. | TRBJ1-1 | TRBV14 | . | CASSQVRQLNTEAFF | TGTGCCAGCAGCCAAGTCCGACAGCTGAACACTGAAGCTTTCTTT
. | TRBJ1-3 | TRBV4-1 | . | CASSLSQDSGNTIYF | TGCGCCAGCAGCTTGTCCCAAGACTCTGGAAACACCATATATTTT
. | TRBJ1-2 | TRBV19 | few | CASSIDPDYGYTF | TGTGCCAGTAGTATAGATCCCGACTATGGCTACACCTTC
. | TRBJ2-3 | TRBV7-2 | . | CASSLVYRTDTQYF | TGTGCCAGCAGCTTAGTCTATCGCACAGATACGCAGTATTTT